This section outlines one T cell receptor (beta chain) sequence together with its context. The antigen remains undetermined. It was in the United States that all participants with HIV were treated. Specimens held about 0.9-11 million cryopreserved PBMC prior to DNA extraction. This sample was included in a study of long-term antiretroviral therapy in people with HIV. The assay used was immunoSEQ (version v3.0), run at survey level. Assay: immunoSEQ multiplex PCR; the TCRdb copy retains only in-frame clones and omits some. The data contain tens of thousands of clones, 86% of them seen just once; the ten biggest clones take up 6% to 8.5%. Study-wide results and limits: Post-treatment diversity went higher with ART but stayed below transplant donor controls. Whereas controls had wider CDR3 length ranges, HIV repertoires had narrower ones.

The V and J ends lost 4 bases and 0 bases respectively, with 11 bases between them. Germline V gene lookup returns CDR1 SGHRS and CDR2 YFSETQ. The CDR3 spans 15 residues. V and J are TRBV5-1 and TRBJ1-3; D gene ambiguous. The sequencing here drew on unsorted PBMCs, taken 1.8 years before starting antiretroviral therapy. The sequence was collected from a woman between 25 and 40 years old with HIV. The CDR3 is CASSLERVSGNTIYF. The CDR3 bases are TGCGCCAGCAGCCTTGAACGGGTCTCTGGAAACACCATATATTTT.